This T cell receptor (beta chain) originates from a study of shared clonotypes between healthy human individuals. Study-level results: The low donor count limited represented genetic and exposure-history diversity.

V was clipped by 4 bases and J by 5 bases; unmatched bases: 14. Germline values: CDR1 SGHNT, CDR2 YYREEE (reference sequence). The CDR3 contains 17 residues. Several immunoSEQ 96-well plates shared each subset's DNA, each plate a replicate. In the original workflow: For the immunoSEQ data, sequences were junction-only without quality scores, so filtering differed. TCRdb's table, derived via immunoSEQ multiplex PCR, lists solely in-frame clones and lacks some. Clonal size and the V and J genes are those of that table, whereas D and trimming came from the DNA. The sample carries about 1.1 million clones, about four fifths recorded once. This clone was counted ten times or more. Its antigen is not known.

This receptor was obtained from a man aged 18 to 35 in good health. Some clones in this sample may be carry-over from other donors' samples. This rearrangement joins TRBV5-4 to TRBJ2-5; TRBD2 matches 10 bases. Material: memory CD4+ T cells from PBMCs. Subset noted: CD45RA-negative fraction. The CDR3 DNA reads TGTGCCAGCAGCCACACAGGCAGCGGGAGGGCCGGCGAGACCCAGTACTTC. Its protein is CASSHTGSGRAGETQYF. Complete variable domain (other parts from reference TRBV5-4 and TRBJ2-5): ETGVTQSPTHLIKTRGQQVTLRCSSQSGHNTVSWYQQALGQGPQFIFQYYREEENGRGNFPPRFSGLQFPNYSSELNVNALELDDSALYLCASSHTGSGRAGETQYFGPGTRLLVL.